The clone carrying this TCR beta chain was found many times. The sample is drawn from a study of T cells in Graves' hyperthyroidism and ophthalmopathy. The ends were cut back, 4 bases at V and 2 bases at J, with 14 bases in the middle. Per germline, CDR1 ENHRY and CDR2 SYGVKD. The CDR3 is made up of 16 amino acids. The source material, RNA transcripts, was used to amplify TCR beta CDR3 regions. In the first-round RT-PCR of the TCR CDR3, the HTBI primer set was used. Using its own MiXCR run on the multiplex PCR reads, TCRdb lists one record per CDR3 protein. The sample has over 500,000 distinct CDR3 sequences, 40% to 55% seen once.

The chain combines TRBV10-3 with TRBJ2-2; possibly TRBD1 for D (6 bases). This TCR was recovered from an adult woman with Graves' disease, either hyperthyroidism or ophthalmopathy (not recorded which). The sequencing sample was made of peripheral blood or thyroid tissue (not recorded which). The CDR3 spells CAISGGAGVNTGELFF. CDR3 in DNA: TGTGCCATCAGTGGGGGCGCAGGGGTCAACACCGGGGAGCTGTTTTTT.